This T cell receptor (beta chain) was captured by sequencing in a study of blood T cell repertoires in COVID-19. Overall study: The United States, Italy and Spain provided the acute and convalescent COVID-19 samples. From T cells, B-cell-depleted T cells, or PBMCs came the material, which was cDNA or gDNA.

Per the original data handling: Cell counts per sample came from amplifying reference gene primers. Sequencing used immunoSEQ multiplex PCR; TCRdb keeps in-frame clones, though not all of them. The V and J calls and the clone size are those of that table, but D and trimming were determined from the DNA. The sample includes about 62,000 clones, approximately 86% of them seen just once. This clone appeared a single time. With 2 bases removed from V and 0 bases from J, the gap between germline ends came to 6 bases. This CDR3 comprises 14 residues. Germline loops: CDR1 KGHSH, CDR2 LQKENI. This chain joins TRBV18 and TRBJ2-3; unclear D gene. The clonotype comes from a man aged 65-85 years with acute or convalescent COVID-19. Specimen: peripheral blood. Here the CDR3 reads CASSPFQSTDTQYF. CDR3 DNA: TGTGCCAGCTCACCATTTCAGAGCACAGATACGCAGTATTTT.